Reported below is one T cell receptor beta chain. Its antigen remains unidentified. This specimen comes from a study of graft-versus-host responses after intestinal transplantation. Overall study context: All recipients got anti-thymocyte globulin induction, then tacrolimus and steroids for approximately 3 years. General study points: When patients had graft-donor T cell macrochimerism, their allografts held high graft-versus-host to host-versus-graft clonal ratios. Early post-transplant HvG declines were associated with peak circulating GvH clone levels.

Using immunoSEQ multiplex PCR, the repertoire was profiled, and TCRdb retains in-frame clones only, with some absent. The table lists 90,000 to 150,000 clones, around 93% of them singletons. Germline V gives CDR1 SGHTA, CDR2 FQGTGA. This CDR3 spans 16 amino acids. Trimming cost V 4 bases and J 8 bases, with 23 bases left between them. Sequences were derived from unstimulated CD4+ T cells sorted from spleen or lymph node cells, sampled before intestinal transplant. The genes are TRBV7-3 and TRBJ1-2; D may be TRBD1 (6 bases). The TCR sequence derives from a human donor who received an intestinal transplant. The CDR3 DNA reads TGTGCCAGCAGCTCTGGGGGAGCGGGGGGGCTTTGGGGCTACACCTTC. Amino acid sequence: CASSSGGAGGLWGYTF.